This TCR beta chain stems from a study of blood T cell repertoires in COVID-19. Cohort 3 recovery required two negative PCRs, clearance, or symptom resolution. This CDR3 comprises 16 residues. Between the trimmed V and J ends, which lost 1 base and 5 bases, there was a span of 18 bases. Germline loops: CDR1 SGHAT, CDR2 FQNNGV. Original processing methods: Nucleated cell counts were estimated from reference gene primer amplification. Produced via immunoSEQ multiplex PCR; TCRdb's table is partial and in-frame only. V and J calls plus clone size are reproduced from that table; the DNA served to infer D and trimming. The profile shows 320,000 or so clones, about nine tenths of them singletons.

What was sequenced was PBMCs or T cells enriched from blood (not recorded which). The gene calls are TRBV11-2 and TRBJ2-7; the D gene is possibly TRBD2 (6 bases). The origin of this receptor is a man between 60 and 75 years old who had recovered from COVID-19. This CDR3 is CASSLVFGGVGNEQYF. In nucleotides, the CDR3 is TGTGCCAGCAGCTTAGTCTTCGGGGGAGTTGGCAACGAGCAGTACTTC.